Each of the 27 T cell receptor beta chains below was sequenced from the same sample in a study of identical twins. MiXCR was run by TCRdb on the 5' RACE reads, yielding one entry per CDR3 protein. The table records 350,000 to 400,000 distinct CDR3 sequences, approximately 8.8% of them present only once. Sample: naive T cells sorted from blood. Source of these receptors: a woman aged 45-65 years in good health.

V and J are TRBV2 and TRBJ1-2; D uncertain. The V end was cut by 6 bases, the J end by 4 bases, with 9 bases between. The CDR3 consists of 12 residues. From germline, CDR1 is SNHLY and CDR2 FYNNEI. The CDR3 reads CASSPLPYGYTF. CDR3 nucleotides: TGTGCCAGCAGCCCCCTTCCCTATGGCTACACCTTC.

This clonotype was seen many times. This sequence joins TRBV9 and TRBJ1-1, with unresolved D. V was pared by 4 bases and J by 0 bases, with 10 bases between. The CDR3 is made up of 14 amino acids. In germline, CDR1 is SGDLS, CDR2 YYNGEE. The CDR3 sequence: CASSLSTVNTEAFF. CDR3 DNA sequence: TGTGCCAGCAGCCTCAGCACAGTGAACACTGAAGCTTTCTTT.

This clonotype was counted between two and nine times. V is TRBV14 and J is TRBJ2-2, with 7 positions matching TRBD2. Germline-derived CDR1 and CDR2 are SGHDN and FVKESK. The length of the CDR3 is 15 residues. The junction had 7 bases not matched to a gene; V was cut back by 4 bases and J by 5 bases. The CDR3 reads CASSPRGRRTGELFF. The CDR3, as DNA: TGTGCCAGCAGCCCCCGCGGGAGACGGACCGGGGAGCTGTTTTTT.

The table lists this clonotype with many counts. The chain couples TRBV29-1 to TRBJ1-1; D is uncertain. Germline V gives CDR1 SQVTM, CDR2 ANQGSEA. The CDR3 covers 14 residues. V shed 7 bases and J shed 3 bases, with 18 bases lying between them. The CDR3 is CSGRKGLSDTEAFF. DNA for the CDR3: TGCAGCGGCCGAAAAGGGTTGTCGGACACTGAAGCTTTCTTT.

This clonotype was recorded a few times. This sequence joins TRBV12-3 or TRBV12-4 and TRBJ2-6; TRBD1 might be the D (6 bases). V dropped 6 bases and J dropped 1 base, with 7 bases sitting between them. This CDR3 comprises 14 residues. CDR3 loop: CASRQGSGANVLTF. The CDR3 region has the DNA TGTGCCAGCAGACAGGGTTCTGGGGCCAACGTCCTGACTTTC.

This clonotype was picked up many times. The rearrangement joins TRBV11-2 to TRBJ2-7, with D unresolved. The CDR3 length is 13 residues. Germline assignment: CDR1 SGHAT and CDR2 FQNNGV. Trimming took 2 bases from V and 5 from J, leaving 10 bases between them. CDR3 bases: TGTGCCAGCAGCTTATTTGGTAGAGACGAGCAGTACGTC. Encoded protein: CASSLFGRDEQYV.

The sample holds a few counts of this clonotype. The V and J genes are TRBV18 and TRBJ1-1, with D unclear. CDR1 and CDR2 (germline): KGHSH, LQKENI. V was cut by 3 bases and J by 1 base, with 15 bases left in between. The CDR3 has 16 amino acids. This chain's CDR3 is CASSPSVSFANTEAFF. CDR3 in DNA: TGTGCCAGCTCACCGTCTGTAAGCTTCGCGAACACTGAAGCTTTCTTT.

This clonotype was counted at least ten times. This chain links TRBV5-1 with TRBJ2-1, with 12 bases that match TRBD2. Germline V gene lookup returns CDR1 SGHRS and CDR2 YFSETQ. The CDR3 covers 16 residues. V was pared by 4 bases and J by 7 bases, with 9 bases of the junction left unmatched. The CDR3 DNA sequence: TGCGCCAGCAGCCCTAGACTAGCGGGAGATTTAAATGAGCAGTTCTTC. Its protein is CASSPRLAGDLNEQFF. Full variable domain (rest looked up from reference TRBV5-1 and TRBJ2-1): KAGVTQTPRYLIKTRGQQVTLSCSPISGHRSVSWYQQTPGQGLQFLFEYFSETQRNKGNFPGRFSGRQFSNSRSEMNVSTLELGDSALYLCASSPRLAGDLNEQFFGPGTRLTVL.

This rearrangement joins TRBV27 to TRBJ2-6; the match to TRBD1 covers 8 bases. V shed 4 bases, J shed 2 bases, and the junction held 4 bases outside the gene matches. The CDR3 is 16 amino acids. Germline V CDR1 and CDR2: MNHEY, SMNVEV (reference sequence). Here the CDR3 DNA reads TGTGCCAGCAGTTCCCAGGGGGCTCCTGGGGCCAACGTCCTGACTTTC. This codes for CASSSQGAPGANVLTF.

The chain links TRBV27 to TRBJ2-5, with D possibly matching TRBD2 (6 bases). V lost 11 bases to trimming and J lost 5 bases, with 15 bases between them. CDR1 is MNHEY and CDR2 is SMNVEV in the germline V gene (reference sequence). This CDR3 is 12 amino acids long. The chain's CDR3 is CACGLFGETQYF. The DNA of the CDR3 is TGTGCCTGCGGACTATTCGGGGAGACCCAGTACTTC.

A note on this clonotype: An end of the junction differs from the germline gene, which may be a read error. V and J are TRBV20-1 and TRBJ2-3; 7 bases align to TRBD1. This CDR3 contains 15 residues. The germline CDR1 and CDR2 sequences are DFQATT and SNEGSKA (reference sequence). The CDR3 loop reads CSARKPGQTTNTQYF. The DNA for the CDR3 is TGCAGTGCCAGAAAGCCGGGACAGACCACAAATACGCAGTATTTT.

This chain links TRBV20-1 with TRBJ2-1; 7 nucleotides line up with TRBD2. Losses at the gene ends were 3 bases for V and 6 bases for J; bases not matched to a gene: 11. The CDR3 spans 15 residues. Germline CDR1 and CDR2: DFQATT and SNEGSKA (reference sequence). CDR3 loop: CSASPDSGIFNEQFF. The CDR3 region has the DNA TGCAGTGCTAGCCCCGACAGCGGGATTTTCAATGAGCAGTTCTTC.

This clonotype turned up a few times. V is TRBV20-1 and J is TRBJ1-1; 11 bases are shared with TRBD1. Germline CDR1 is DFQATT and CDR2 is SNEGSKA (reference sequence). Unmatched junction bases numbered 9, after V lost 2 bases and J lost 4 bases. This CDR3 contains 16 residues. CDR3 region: CSARRASGTGGTEAFF. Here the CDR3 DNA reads TGCAGTGCTAGACGCGCCTCCGGGACAGGGGGCACTGAAGCTTTCTTT.

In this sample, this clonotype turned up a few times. CDR3 in amino acids: CASSSTTTSGSAREQYF. The CDR3 DNA is TGTGCCAGCAGCTCGACCACCACCAGCGGGAGTGCTCGGGAGCAGTACTTC. The rearrangement joins TRBV3-1 to TRBJ2-7; 8 bases agree with TRBD2. V lost 5 bases and J lost 7; bases outside the gene matches: 19. The CDR3 extends over 17 amino acids. Germline lookup yields CDR1 LGHDT and CDR2 YNNKEL (reference sequence).

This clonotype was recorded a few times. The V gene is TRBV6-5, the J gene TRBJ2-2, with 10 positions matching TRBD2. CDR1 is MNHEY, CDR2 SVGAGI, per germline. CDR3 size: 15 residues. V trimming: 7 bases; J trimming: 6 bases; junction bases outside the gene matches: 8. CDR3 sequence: CASISSGRDSGELFF. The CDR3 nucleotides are TGTGCCAGCATATCCAGCGGGAGGGACTCCGGGGAGCTGTTTTTT.

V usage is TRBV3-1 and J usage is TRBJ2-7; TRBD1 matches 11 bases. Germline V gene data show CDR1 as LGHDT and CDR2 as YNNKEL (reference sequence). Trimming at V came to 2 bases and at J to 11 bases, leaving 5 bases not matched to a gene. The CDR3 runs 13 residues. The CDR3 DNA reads TGTGCCAGCAGCCAAAAGCCGGGACAGGGGGAGTACGTC. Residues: CASSQKPGQGEYV.

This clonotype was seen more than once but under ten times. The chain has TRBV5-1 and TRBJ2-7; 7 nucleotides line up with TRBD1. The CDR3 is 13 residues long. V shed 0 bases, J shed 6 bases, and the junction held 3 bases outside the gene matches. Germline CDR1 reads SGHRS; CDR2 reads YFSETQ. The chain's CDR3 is CASSLGTGAEQYV. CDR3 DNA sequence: TGCGCCAGCAGCTTGGGGACAGGTGCCGAGCAGTACGTC.

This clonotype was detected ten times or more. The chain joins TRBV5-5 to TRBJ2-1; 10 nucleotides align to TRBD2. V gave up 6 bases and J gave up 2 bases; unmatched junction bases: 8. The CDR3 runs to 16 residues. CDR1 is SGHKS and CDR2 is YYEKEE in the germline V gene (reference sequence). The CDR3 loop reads CASIGSGRAPYNEQFF. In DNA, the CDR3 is TGTGCCAGCATCGGGAGCGGGAGGGCCCCCTACAATGAGCAGTTCTTC.

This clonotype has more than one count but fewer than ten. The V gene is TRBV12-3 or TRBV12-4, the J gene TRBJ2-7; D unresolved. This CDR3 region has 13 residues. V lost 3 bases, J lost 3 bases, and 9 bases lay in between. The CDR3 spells CASSFFGNYEQYF. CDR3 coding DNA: TGTGCCAGCAGTTTTTTCGGAAACTACGAGCAGTACTTC.

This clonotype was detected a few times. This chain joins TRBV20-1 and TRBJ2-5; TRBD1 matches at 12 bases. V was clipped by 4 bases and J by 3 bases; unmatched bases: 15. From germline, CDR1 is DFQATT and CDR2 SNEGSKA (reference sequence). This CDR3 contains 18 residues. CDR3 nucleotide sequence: TGCAGTGCTAAACCCGGGACAGGGGGCTTTTCCATAAAAGAGACCCAGTACTTC. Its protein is CSAKPGTGGFSIKETQYF.

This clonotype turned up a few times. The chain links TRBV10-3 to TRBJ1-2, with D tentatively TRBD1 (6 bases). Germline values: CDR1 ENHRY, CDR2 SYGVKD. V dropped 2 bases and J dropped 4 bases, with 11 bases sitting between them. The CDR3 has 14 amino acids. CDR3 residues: CAISENTGPYGYTF. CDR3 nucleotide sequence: TGTGCCATCAGTGAGAACACAGGGCCCTATGGCTACACCTTC.

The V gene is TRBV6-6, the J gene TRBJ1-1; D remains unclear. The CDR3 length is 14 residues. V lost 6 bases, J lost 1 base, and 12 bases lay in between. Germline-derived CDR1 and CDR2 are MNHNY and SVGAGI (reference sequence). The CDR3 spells CASSLMRGNTEAFF. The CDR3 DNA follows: TGTGCCAGCAGCTTAATGCGGGGGAACACTGAAGCTTTCTTT.

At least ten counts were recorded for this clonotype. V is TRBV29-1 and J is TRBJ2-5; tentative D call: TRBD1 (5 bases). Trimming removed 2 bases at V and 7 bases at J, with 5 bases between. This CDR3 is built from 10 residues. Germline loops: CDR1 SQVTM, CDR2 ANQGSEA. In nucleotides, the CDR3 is TGCAGCGTTGAACAGGGGACCCAGTACTTC. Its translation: CSVEQGTQYF.

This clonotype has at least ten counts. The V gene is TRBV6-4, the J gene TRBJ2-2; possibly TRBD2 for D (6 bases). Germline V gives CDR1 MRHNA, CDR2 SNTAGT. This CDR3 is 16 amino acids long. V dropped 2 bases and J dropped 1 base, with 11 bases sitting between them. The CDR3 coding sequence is TGTGCCAGCAGTGACACGCTAGCGTGGAACACCGGGGAGCTGTTTTTT. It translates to CASSDTLAWNTGELFF.

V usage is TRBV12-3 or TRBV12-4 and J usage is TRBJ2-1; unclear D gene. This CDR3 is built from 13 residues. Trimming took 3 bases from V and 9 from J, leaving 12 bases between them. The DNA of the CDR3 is TGTGCCAGCAGTTTGGGTCTAACGGTTGAGCAGTTCTTC. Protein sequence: CASSLGLTVEQFF.

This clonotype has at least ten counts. CDR3 protein: CASSRSTGAGWSRGMNTEAFF. The CDR3 region has the DNA TGTGCCAGCAGCCGATCGACAGGGGCCGGGTGGTCGAGGGGCATGAACACTGAAGCTTTCTTT. The chain has TRBV11-2 and TRBJ1-1, with 8 bases that match TRBD1. Trimming took 5 bases from V and 0 from J; bases not matched to a gene: 23. Germline CDR1 reads SGHAT; CDR2 reads FQNNGV. This CDR3 has 21 amino acids.

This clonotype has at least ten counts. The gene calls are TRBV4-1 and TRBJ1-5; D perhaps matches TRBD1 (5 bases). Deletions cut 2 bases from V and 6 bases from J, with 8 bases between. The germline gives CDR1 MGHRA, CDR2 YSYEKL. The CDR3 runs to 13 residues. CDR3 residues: CASSQQGFQPQHF. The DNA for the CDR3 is TGCGCCAGCAGCCAACAGGGTTTTCAGCCCCAGCATTTT.